The T cell receptor (beta chain) described here comes from a study of cytotoxic CD8 clonotypes in ibrutinib-treated CLL. At the level of the study: After a median of around 70 months, roughly 15 patients stayed remitted and about twelve progressed; responses had been partial in some 25 and complete in 2. Study-level findings and limits: Sustained-remission and progressing patients had different sampling times.

For this clone: Its target is unknown.

Only in-frame clones appear in the TCRdb table, and some are missing; sequencing was by immunoSEQ multiplex PCR. The sample consists of 110,000 to 150,000 clones, roughly 90% of them appearing once. The germline CDR1 and CDR2 sequences are MNHEY and SVGAGI. The CDR3 spans 15 residues. The germline V and J ends were trimmed by 6 bases and 6 bases, with 19 bases remaining between them. V and J are TRBV6-5 and TRBJ2-3, with a tentative D call TRBD2 (5 bases). Sample: PBMCs, taken after 12 months of ibrutinib treatment. This TCR came from a human donor with chronic lymphocytic leukemia. The CDR3, as DNA: TGTGCCAGCAGCCAACCCGGGGATACGTCGGATACGCAGTATTTT. This codes for CASSQPGDTSDTQYF.